Each of the 4 T cell receptor beta chains below was sequenced from the same sample in a study of T cell changes during pregnancy in multiple sclerosis. The table came from immunoSEQ multiplex PCR; TCRdb's copy has only in-frame clones and leaves some out. The sample has 60,000 or so clones, 80% to 90% seen once. The sample in question was peripheral blood, obtained in the first trimester of pregnancy. The receptors shown here come from a female donor in good health, enrolled as a control in a pregnancy study.

This rearrangement joins TRBV4-1 to TRBJ1-2; 9 nucleotides line up with TRBD1. J gave up 5 bases and V 0 bases, and 4 bases lay outside the gene matches. Germline CDR1 MGHRA, CDR2 YSYEKL. The CDR3 has 15 residues. The DNA for the CDR3 is TGCGCCAGCAGCCAAGATAGGACAGGGGATTATGGCTACACCTTC. It specifies CASSQDRTGDYGYTF.

The chain recombines TRBV12-5 with TRBJ1-2; D remains ambiguous. V was clipped by 6 bases and J by 2 bases, with 7 bases between them. The length of the CDR3 is 12 residues. CDR1 LGHNT and CDR2 FRNRAP come from the germline V gene. CDR3 sequence (DNA): TGTGCTAGTGGCTACGAAAACTATGGCTACACCTTC. Its translation is CASGYENYGYTF.

The chain recombines TRBV6-4 with TRBJ2-1; 9 bases map to TRBD2. The ends lost 3 bases at V and 6 bases at J; junction bases unmatched: 3. The CDR3 has 14 residues. Germline assignment: CDR1 MRHNA and CDR2 SNTAGT. In nucleotides, the CDR3 is TGTGCCAGCAGTGAATTAGCGGGGGCCAATGAGCAGTTCTTC. Residues: CASSELAGANEQFF.

The chain carries TRBV5-4 and TRBJ1-1; D uncertain. Between the trimmed V and J ends, which lost 0 bases and 1 base, there was a span of 10 bases. The CDR3 spans 15 residues. The germline V gene encodes CDR1 SGHNT and CDR2 YYREEE (reference sequence). The DNA for the CDR3 is TGTGCCAGCAGCTTGGTGGGTCGGGAGAACACTGAAGCTTTCTTT. Its translation: CASSLVGRENTEAFF.